This T cell receptor beta chain was captured in a study of radiation and T cells in renal cell carcinoma. The overall study: Nephrectomy followed 15 Gy stereotactic body radiation by 4 weeks.

This clone was counted only a few times. What it binds is not known. Broader study findings: Without pretreatment biopsies, baseline tumor clonotype presence was undetermined.

The time point is: baseline pretreatment blood. Treatment defined: 15 Gy SBRT to primary tumor, nephrectomy 4 weeks later. Blood was sampled at baseline, 2 weeks and 4 weeks after SBRT. The tumor was a clear cell renal cell carcinoma. Produced via immunoSEQ multiplex PCR; TCRdb's table is partial and in-frame only. This sample has some 110,000 clones; roughly 80% occur once, and the top ten carry 3%. This CDR3 is built from 15 residues. The germline V and J ends were trimmed by 3 bases and 4 bases, with 13 bases remaining between them. The germline V gene encodes CDR1 ENHRY and CDR2 SYGVKD. V and J are TRBV10-3 and TRBJ1-3; tentatively, D is TRBD1 (6 bases). The receptor was isolated from an older woman with renal cell carcinoma. The sample was blood, taken from a patient whose treatment included radiotherapy and nephrectomy. The CDR3 loop reads CAISERGARGNTIYF. CDR3 nucleotides: TGTGCCATCAGTGAAAGGGGGGCGAGAGGAAACACCATATATTTT.